Included here is one T cell receptor beta chain sequence, with context. What antigen it recognizes has not been identified. Base qualities were left out, and no much larger clone turns up one base away. This entry is derived from a study of blood T cells in healthy people across ages (dated by TCRdb to 2013 to 2016). At the level of the whole study: In model experiments, template switching captured roughly one uniquely barcoded TCR beta cDNA molecule for every two T cells. To track age-related changes in TCR beta repertoire diversity, the study relied on deep sequencing normalized with unique cDNA molecular identifiers. To avoid experimental bias, donors of different ages were randomly spread across the sequencing lanes. The donors were split into four age groups: young (average around 15 years), middle-aged (39), aged (roughly 68) and long-lived (82). For two donors (one aged 18 to 30 and one aged 80 or older), the study analyzed two additional independent replicas of 1 million unique cDNA reads from the same blood draw.

The paper's findings and limits, for the study overall: Because donor CMV infection status was unknown, age-related changes in expanded clonotypes were potentially confounded. Observed TCR beta diversity per million T cells fell roughly linearly with age, and a significant reduction was already apparent by age roughly 40. The long-lived group showed more naive CD4+ T cells, fewer expanded clones and increased TCR diversity than the aged group, suggesting age selection. Estimates of total diversity based on one million sequenced T cells were considered lower bounds and underestimates. Because profiling used bulk unsorted PBMCs, naive and antigen-experienced compartments could not be compared conclusively. The percentage of naive T cells measured by flow cytometry correlated strongly with observed TCR beta diversity.

Library preparation used 5' RACE. TCRdb shows the sequencer as Illumina HiSeq 2500. A second PCR of roughly 6 to 12 cycles was performed with a sample-barcoded 5' primer and a J-beta primer mix. Each TCR beta cDNA molecule received a unique molecular identifier from a template-switch 5' adaptor carrying 12 random nucleotides. At least 2.5 million CDR3-containing paired-end reads were obtained from each sample. The Mint cDNA synthesis kit, primed by a TRBC-specific oligonucleotide, was used to synthesize first-strand cDNA from all RNA. All cDNA was treated with uracil-DNA glycosylase and then went through a first 18-cycle PCR with the universal primers M1SS and BC2_uni_R. For the original study's pipeline: Each sample was normalized by randomly selecting 1 million high-quality reads, each carrying a distinct molecular identifier. Instead of being binned into consensus sequences, reads that shared molecular identifiers were thrown out. MiTCR, run with a Q25 quality threshold and the strictest error-elimination algorithm, handled CDR3 identification, clonotype clustering and error correction. A nonparametric unseen species model using Euler transformation provided a lower-bound estimate of total TCR beta diversity. TCRdb reran the public reads through fastp at Q25 and MiXCR, keeping productive beta chains. Rows are unified per CDR3 protein, each entry keeping the most common DNA and genes. The V and J calls were determined by TCRdb, not by the authors. For this sample the table gives 920,000 or so distinct CDR3 sequences, of which more than 35% were detected only once. The ten largest clones represent approximately 20% of the sample.

V ends up 6 bases short and J 1 base short, with an unmatched junction base count of 7. The CDR3 sequence holds 16 residues, the cysteine and phenylalanine included. Left in the record is the CDR3 DNA by itself, 48 bases read in frame from the first base. Systemically healthy Caucasian individuals from Russia, approximately 39 in total and aged roughly 6 to 100 years, were included as donors. Each donor gave ten milliliters of peripheral blood, drawn into EDTA-treated Vacutainer tubes. Ficoll-Paque density-gradient centrifugation was used to isolate PBMCs, with at least 6 million obtained per sample. Trizol reagent was used to extract total RNA from PBMCs, with at least 5.5 micrograms per sample. For every donor, flow cytometry on a PBMC aliquot measured the percentage of naive CD45RAhigh/CD27high T cells.

The specimen was blood. The sequence came from a woman aged 55 to 70 in good health. The chain couples TRBV12-3 or TRBV12-4 to TRBJ2-1, and 9 junctional nucleotides match TRBD2. The nucleotide sequence is TGTGCCAGCAGCCCTAGCGGGATAACATCCTACAATGAGCAGTTCTTC. Translated, this is CASSPSGITSYNEQFF.